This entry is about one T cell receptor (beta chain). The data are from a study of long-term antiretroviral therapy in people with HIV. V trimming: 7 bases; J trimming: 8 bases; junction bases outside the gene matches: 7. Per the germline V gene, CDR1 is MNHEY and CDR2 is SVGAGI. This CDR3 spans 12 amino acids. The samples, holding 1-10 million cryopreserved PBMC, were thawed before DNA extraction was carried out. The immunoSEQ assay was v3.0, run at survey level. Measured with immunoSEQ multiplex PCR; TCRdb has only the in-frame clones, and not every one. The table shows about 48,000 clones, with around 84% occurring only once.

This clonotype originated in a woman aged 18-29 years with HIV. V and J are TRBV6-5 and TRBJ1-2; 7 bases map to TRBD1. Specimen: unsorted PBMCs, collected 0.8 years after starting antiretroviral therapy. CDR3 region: CASTDRVGGYTF. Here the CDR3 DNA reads TGTGCCAGCACTGACAGGGTTGGGGGCTACACCTTC.